This entry lists 20 T cell receptor beta chains sequenced from one sample in a study of CXCR3-negative and CXCR3-positive naive CD8 T cells. General study results and limits: Compared with CXCR3-negative naive cells, CXCR3-positive naive cells showed more hydrophobic TRB CDR3s.

5' RACE that incorporated UMI labels was used to prepare the TRB cDNA libraries. Using the 5' RACE reads, TCRdb records one entry per CDR3 protein without DNA. The sample table sets out approximately 89,000 distinct CDR3 sequences. These receptors have no known antigen. Sample: naive CXCR3+ CD8+ T cells from blood. Described subset: CD45RO-CCR7+CD27+CD95- naive CD8+ T cells expressing CXCR3 (TNR3+). The receptor set was obtained from a human donor in good health. Some clones in this sample may be carry-over from other donors' samples.

This chain connects TRBV30 to TRBJ2-7; TCRdb's assignment of TRBD2 cannot be checked, as there is no DNA. From germline, CDR1 is GTSNPN and CDR2 SVGIG (reference sequence). This CDR3 spans 14 amino acids. This CDR3 is CAWTPSGGSYEQYF.

The rearrangement joins TRBV4-3 to TRBJ2-7; TCRdb's D call, TRBD2, is unchecked because there is no DNA. The CDR3 runs to 16 residues. Germline V gene lookup returns CDR1 LGHNA and CDR2 YSLEER. The CDR3 spells CASSVRLAGSSYEQYF.

The V and J genes are TRBV29-1 and TRBJ2-7; TCRdb's D call, TRBD1, is unchecked because there is no DNA. Germline V gives CDR1 SQVTM, CDR2 ANQGSEA. The CDR3 spans 14 residues. Here the CDR3 reads CSAEGTGGKDEQYF.

V usage is TRBV11-1 and J usage is TRBJ2-7. This CDR3 is 11 amino acids long. CDR1 SGHAT and CDR2 FQDESV come from the germline V gene (reference sequence). The chain's CDR3 is CASTVNYEQYF.

The V and J genes are TRBV20-1 and TRBJ2-7; TCRdb's D call, TRBD1, is unchecked because there is no DNA. CDR3 length: 14 amino acids. Germline CDR1 DFQATT, CDR2 SNEGSKA (reference sequence). The CDR3 region is CSASPGAGPLEQYF.

The chain carries TRBV7-7 and TRBJ2-7; absent DNA, TCRdb's TRBD1 call cannot be checked. The CDR3 loop spans 15 amino acids. CDR1 and CDR2 from the germline V gene are SSHAT and FNYEAQ (reference sequence). CDR3 residues: CASSPGTGGEYEQYF.

The V and J genes are TRBV12-3 or TRBV12-4 and TRBJ2-3. The length of the CDR3 is 15 residues. CDR3: CASSLSLHGTDTQYF.

The chain employs TRBV29-1 and TRBJ2-7; TCRdb proposes TRBD1, but this gene call is untestable without DNA. The CDR3 contains 13 residues. Germline values: CDR1 SQVTM, CDR2 ANQGSEA. This CDR3 is CSATGGSFHEQYF.

V gene TRBV5-1 combines with J gene TRBJ2-1; with no DNA, the TCRdb D assignment of TRBD2 cannot be verified. The CDR3 is 15 residues long. Looked up from germline, CDR1 is SGHRS and CDR2 is YFSETQ. CDR3 protein: CASSLRGDYLHEQFF.

V gene TRBV5-1 combines with J gene TRBJ1-5. The V gene's germline CDR1 is SGHRS and CDR2 YFSETQ. CDR3 length equals 16 residues. CDR3 amino acids: CASSLEGPGSNQPQHF.

The rearrangement joins TRBV6-1 to TRBJ2-7. CDR3 length: 12 residues. Germline assignment: CDR1 MNHNS and CDR2 SASEGT. This chain's CDR3 is CASTDPSYEQYF.

This chain connects TRBV19 to TRBJ2-7; TCRdb designates TRBD1, a call that cannot be tested without DNA. Germline CDR1 and CDR2: LNHDA and SQIVND (reference sequence). This CDR3 comprises 15 residues. The CDR3 spells CASKGNRDSVYEQYF.

V usage is TRBV28 and J usage is TRBJ2-5; TCRdb's D call, TRBD2, is unchecked because there is no DNA. This CDR3 region has 16 residues. Germline assignment: CDR1 MDHEN and CDR2 SYDVKM. This CDR3 is CASSFLGGPFRETQYF.

J is TRBJ2-7 and V is TRBV20-1; without DNA, the TCRdb call of TRBD2 cannot be checked. CDR3 size: 15 residues. Germline assignment: CDR1 DFQATT and CDR2 SNEGSKA (reference sequence). CDR3 loop: CSARVSGTATYEQYF.

V and J are TRBV29-1 and TRBJ2-7. Germline CDR1 SQVTM, CDR2 ANQGSEA. The CDR3 has 13 residues. CDR3 protein: CSVEVRASYEQYF.

The CDR3 loop is CASSSQQFSYEQYF. V is TRBV7-8 and J is TRBJ2-7. This CDR3 comprises 14 residues. CDR1 and CDR2 (germline): SGHVS, FQNEAQ.

V gene TRBV6-2 or TRBV6-3 combines with J gene TRBJ1-2. This CDR3 region has 13 residues. Per the germline V gene, CDR1 is MNHEY and CDR2 is SVGEGT. The CDR3 sequence is CASSFGRTDGYTF.

V and J are TRBV20-1 and TRBJ2-7; lacking DNA, the TRBD1 call made by TCRdb goes unchecked. Germline CDR1 is DFQATT and CDR2 is SNEGSKA (reference sequence). The CDR3 loop spans 15 amino acids. The CDR3 sequence: CSARDTRDRGGEQYF.

The V call is TRBV27, the J call TRBJ2-3; the TCRdb call, TRBD2, lacks DNA for checking. CDR1 and CDR2 from the germline V gene are MNHEY and SMNVEV (reference sequence). This CDR3 comprises 12 residues. The CDR3 sequence is CASGGRPDTQYF.

The rearrangement joins TRBV4-1 to TRBJ2-1; there is no DNA to check the TCRdb D call of TRBD2. The germline gives CDR1 MGHRA, CDR2 YSYEKL. The CDR3 is 14 residues long. CDR3 sequence: CASSPQSSGKEQFF.